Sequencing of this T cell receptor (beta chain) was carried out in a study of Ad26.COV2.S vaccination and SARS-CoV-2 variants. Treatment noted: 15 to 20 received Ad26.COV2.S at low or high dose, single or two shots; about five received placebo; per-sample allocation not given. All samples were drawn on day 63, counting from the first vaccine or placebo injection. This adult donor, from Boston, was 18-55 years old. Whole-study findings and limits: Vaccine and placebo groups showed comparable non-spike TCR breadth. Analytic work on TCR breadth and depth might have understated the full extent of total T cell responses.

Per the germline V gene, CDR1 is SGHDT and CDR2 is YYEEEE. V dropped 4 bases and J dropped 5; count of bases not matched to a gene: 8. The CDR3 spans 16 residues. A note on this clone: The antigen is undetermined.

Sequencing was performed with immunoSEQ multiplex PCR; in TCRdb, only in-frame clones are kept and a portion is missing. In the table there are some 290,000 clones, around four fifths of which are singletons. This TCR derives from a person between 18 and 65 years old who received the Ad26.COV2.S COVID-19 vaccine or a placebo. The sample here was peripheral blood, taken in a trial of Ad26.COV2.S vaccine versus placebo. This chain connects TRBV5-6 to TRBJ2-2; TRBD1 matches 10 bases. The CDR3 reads CASSRPGQGNTGELFF. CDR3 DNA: TGTGCCAGCAGCCGGCCGGGACAGGGGAATACCGGGGAGCTGTTTTTT. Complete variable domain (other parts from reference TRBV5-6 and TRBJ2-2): DAGVTQSPTHLIKTRGQQVTLRCSPKSGHDTVSWYQQALGQGPQFIFQYYEEEERQRGNFPDRFSGHQFPNYSSELNVNALLLGDSALYLCASSRPGQGNTGELFFGEGSRLTVL.